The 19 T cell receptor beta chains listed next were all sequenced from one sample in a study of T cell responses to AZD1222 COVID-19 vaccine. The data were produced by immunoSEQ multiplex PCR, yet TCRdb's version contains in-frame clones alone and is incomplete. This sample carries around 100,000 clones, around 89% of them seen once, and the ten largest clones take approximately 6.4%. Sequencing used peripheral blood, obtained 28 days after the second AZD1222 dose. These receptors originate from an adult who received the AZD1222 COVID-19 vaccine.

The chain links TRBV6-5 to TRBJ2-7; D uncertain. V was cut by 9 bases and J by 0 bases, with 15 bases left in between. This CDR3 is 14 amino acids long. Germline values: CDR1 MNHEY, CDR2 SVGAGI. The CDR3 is CASSTQVNSYEQYF. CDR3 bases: TGTGCCAGTTCAACCCAGGTGAACTCCTACGAGCAGTACTTC.

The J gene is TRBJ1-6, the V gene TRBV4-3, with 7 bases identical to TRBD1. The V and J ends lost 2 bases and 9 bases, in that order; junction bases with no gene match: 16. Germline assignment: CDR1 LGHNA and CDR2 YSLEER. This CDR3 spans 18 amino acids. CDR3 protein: CASSQLYGVGGGGSPLHF. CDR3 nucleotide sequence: TGCGCCAGCAGCCAACTATATGGGGTAGGAGGGGGCGGTTCACCCCTCCACTTT.

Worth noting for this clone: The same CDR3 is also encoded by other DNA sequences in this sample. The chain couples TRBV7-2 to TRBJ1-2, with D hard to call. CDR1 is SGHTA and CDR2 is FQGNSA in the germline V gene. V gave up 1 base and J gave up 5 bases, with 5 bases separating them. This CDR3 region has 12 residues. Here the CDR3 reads CASSLDGYGYTF. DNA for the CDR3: TGTGCCAGCAGCTTAGACGGGTATGGCTACACCTTC.

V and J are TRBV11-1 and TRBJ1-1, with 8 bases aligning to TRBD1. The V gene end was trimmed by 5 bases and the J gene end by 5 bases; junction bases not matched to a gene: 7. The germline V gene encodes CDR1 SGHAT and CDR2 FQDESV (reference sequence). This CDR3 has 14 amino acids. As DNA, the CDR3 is TGTGCCAGCAGCAAAGGACAGGGACGTACTGAAGCTTTCTTT. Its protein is CASSKGQGRTEAFF.

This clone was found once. The CDR3 DNA reads as TGTGCCAGCAGCTTTACTAGCGGGGGGAGCACAGATACGCAGTATTTT. This gives the protein CASSFTSGGSTDTQYF. V gene TRBV5-5 combines with J gene TRBJ2-3; the match to TRBD2 covers 12 bases. The germline CDR1 and CDR2 sequences are SGHKS and YYEKEE (reference sequence). With 2 bases clipped from V and 0 bases from J, the junction kept 1 base outside the gene matches. The CDR3 covers 16 residues. Filled out from reference TRBV5-5 and TRBJ2-3, the complete variable domain reads DAGVTQSPTHLIKTRGQQVTLRCSPISGHKSVSWYQQVLGQGPQFIFQYYEKEERGRGNFPDRFSARQFPNYSSELNVNALLLGDSALYLCASSFTSGGSTDTQYFGPGTRLTVL.

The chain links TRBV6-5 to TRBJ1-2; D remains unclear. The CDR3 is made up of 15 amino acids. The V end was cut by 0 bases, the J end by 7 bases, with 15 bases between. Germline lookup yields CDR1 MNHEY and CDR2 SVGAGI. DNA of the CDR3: TGTGCCAGCAGTTACTCGTCCTCACAGCGGGCTGGCTACACCTTC. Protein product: CASSYSSSQRAGYTF.

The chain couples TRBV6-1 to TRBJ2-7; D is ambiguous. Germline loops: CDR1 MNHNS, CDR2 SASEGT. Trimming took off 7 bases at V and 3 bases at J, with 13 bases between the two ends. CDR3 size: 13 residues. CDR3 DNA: TGTGCCAGCACCTCCCCGCCTGGCTACGAGCAGTACTTC. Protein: CASTSPPGYEQYF.

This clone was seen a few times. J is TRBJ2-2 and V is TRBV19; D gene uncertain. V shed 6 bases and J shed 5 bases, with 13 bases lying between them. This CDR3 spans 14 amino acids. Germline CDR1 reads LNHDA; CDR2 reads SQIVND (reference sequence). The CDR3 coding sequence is TGTGCCAGTAGGGTAGGGATGGGGACCGGGGAGCTGTTTTTT. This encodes CASRVGMGTGELFF.

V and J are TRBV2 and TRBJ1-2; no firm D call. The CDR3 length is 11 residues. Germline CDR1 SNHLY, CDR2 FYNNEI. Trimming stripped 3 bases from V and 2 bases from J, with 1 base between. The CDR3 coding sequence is TGTGCCAGCAGTGAGAACTATGGCTACACCTTC. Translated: CASSENYGYTF.

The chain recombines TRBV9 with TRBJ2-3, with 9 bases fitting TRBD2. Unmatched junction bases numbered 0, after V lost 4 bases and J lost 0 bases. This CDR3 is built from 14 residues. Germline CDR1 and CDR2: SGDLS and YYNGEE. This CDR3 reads CASSLAGSTDTQYF. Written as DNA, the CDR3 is TGTGCCAGCAGCCTAGCGGGGAGCACAGATACGCAGTATTTT. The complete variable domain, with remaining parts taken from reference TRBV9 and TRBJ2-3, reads DSGVTQTPKHLITATGQRVTLRCSPRSGDLSVYWYQQSLDQGLQFLIQYYNGEERAKGNILERFSAQQFPDLHSELNLSSLELGDSALYFCASSLAGSTDTQYFGPGTRLTVL.

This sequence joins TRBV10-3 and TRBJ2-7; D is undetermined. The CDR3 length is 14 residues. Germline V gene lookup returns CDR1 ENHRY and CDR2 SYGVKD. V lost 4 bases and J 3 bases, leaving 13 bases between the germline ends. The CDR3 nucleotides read TGTGCCATCAGTGGACAAGTGGGTTTCTACGAGCAGTACTTC. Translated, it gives CAISGQVGFYEQYF.

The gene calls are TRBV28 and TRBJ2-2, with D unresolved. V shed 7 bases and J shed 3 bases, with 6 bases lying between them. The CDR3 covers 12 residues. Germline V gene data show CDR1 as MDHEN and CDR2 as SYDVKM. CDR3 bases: TGTGCCAGCACCTGGTACACCGGGGAGCTGTTTTTT. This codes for CASTWYTGELFF.

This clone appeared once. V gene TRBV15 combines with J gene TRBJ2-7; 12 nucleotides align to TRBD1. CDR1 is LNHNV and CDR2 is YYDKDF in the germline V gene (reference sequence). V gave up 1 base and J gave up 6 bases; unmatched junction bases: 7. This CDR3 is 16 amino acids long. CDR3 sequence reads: CATSRVPGQGAGEQYF. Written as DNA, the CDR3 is TGTGCCACCAGCAGAGTACCGGGACAGGGGGCGGGCGAGCAGTACTTC.

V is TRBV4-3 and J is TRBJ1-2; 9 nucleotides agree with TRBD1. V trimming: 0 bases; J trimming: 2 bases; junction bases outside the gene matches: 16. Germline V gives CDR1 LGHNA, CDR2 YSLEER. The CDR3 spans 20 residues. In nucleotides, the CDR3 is TGCGCCAGCAGCCAAGACCTGCTTCTGGGACAGGGCAGGGTGAACTATGGCTACACCTTC. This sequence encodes CASSQDLLLGQGRVNYGYTF.

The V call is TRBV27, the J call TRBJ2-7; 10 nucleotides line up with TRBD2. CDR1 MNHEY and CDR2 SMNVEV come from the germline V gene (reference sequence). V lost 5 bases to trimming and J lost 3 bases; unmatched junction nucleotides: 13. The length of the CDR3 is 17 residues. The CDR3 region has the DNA TGTGCCAGCAGTCCATTAGCGGGGGGCCTCAAGTTCTACGAGCAGTACTTC. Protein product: CASSPLAGGLKFYEQYF.

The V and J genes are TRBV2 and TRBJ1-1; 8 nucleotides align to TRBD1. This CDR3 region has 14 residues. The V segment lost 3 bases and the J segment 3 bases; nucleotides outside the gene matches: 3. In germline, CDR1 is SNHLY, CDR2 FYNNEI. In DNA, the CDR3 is TGTGCCAGCAGTGAGGGCAGGGGGCACACTGAAGCTTTCTTT. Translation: CASSEGRGHTEAFF.

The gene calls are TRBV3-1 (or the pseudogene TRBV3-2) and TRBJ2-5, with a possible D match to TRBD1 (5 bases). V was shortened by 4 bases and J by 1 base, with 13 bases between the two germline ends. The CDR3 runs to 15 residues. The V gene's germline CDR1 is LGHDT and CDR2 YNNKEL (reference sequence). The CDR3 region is CASSPIQVRQETQYF. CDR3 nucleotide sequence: TGTGCCAGCAGCCCAATACAGGTCCGCCAAGAGACCCAGTACTTC.

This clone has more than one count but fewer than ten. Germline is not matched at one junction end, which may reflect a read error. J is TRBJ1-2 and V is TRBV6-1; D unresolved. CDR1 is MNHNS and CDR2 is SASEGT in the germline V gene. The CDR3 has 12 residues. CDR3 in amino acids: CASREVFKGYTF. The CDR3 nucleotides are TGTGCCAGCAGAGAAGTGTTTAAAGGCTACACCTTC.

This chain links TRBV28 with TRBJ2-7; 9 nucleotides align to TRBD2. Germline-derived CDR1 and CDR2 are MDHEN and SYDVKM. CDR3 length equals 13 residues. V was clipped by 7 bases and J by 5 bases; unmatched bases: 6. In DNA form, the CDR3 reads TGTGCCAGCACCCCAGCGGGGGGCGACGAGCAGTACTTC. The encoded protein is CASTPAGGDEQYF.